The TCR beta chain described here comes from a study of human T cells and chemical hapten exposure. Looking at the study overall: Across the whole study, which lasted approximately 23 weeks, patients were given diphenylcyclopropenone on the scalp once a week. The variation in per-sample TCR yields arose mainly from small differences in pooled library volumes.

Time point here: pre-sensitization, week 0. Documented treatment: therapeutic diphenylcyclopropenone sensitization with weekly scalp DPC. This clonotype has ten or more counts. TCRdb analysed the RACE reads with MiXCR anew, one entry per CDR3 protein. The table lists under 100,000 distinct CDR3 sequences, 7.5% to 9.5% of them singletons. Per the germline V gene, CDR1 is SGHRS and CDR2 is YFSETQ. V was pared by 4 bases and J by 1 base, with 6 bases of the junction left unmatched. The CDR3 has 15 residues. The source was whole blood, collected in connection with sensitization to the hapten diphenylcyclopropenone (DPC). This sequence was found in a man aged 35 to 55 with alopecia areata. Some clones in this sample may be carry-over from other donors' samples. The gene calls are TRBV5-1 and TRBJ1-1; 8 bases are a match to TRBD1. The CDR3 DNA follows: TGCGCCAGCAGCCTAGGACAGGGACGGAACACTGAAGCTTTCTTT. This codes for CASSLGQGRNTEAFF.